These 11 T cell receptor beta chains were all obtained from the same sample, sequenced in a study of human T cells and chemical hapten exposure. The time point was: patch test 2, 6 weeks after DPC sensitization. Treatment defined: therapeutic diphenylcyclopropenone sensitization with weekly scalp DPC. TCRdb used MiXCR to reprocess the RACE reads, holding one entry per CDR3 protein. The table shows tens of thousands of distinct CDR3 sequences, with just under 10% occurring only once. This material consisted of whole blood, taken in connection with sensitization to the hapten diphenylcyclopropenone (DPC). The receptors originated from a woman aged 45-65 years with alopecia areata. Some clones in this sample may be carry-over from other donors' samples.

This clonotype was counted at least ten times. The CDR3 reads CSAPLQGRTYEQYF. CDR3 in DNA: TGCAGTGCTCCCCTGCAGGGAAGGACCTACGAGCAGTACTTC. The chain joins TRBV20-1 to TRBJ2-7, with D maybe TRBD1 (5 bases). The germline gives CDR1 DFQATT, CDR2 SNEGSKA (reference sequence). This CDR3 is built from 14 residues. With 5 bases removed from V and 2 bases from J, the gap between germline ends came to 16 bases.

The rearrangement joins TRBV7-2 to TRBJ2-3; D uncertain. Trimming removed 2 bases from V and 5 bases from J, with 14 bases in between. CDR3 length: 15 amino acids. CDR1 and CDR2 (germline): SGHTA, FQGNSA. CDR3: CASSLSSTSEDTQYF. The DNA of the CDR3 is TGTGCCAGCAGCTTATCCTCCACTTCCGAAGATACGCAGTATTTT.

This clonotype appeared a few times. The chain has TRBV27 and TRBJ2-3, with a possible D match to TRBD1 (5 bases). The germline CDR1 and CDR2 sequences are MNHEY and SMNVEV (reference sequence). With 3 bases removed from V and 2 bases from J, the gap between germline ends came to 6 bases. CDR3 size: 13 residues. CDR3 DNA: TGTGCCAGCAGTTTGACAGACACAGATACGCAGTATTTT. Protein product: CASSLTDTDTQYF.

The chain joins TRBV28 to TRBJ1-2, with a weak D call TRBD1 (6 bases). The CDR3 loop spans 14 amino acids. Per the germline V gene, CDR1 is MDHEN and CDR2 is SYDVKM. V lost 0 bases and J 4 bases, leaving 9 bases between the germline ends. The CDR3 region is CASSLWGARYGYTF. The CDR3 nucleotides are TGTGCCAGCAGTTTATGGGGGGCGCGCTATGGCTACACCTTC.

The chain combines TRBV28 with TRBJ2-5; D perhaps matches TRBD2 (5 bases). Germline V lookup: CDR1 MDHEN, CDR2 SYDVKM. The length of the CDR3 is 14 residues. The ends were cut back, 3 bases at V and 5 bases at J, with 13 bases in the middle. CDR3 coding DNA: TGTGCCAGCAGTTTTGCCCTAACGGGGGAGACCCAGTACTTC. As protein: CASSFALTGETQYF.

In its sample, this clonotype was seen many times. V usage is TRBV20-1 and J usage is TRBJ2-7; 12 nucleotides agree with TRBD1. Trimming removed 1 base from V and 3 bases from J; junction bases left unmatched: 7. The CDR3 has 16 amino acids. CDR1 DFQATT and CDR2 SNEGSKA come from the germline V gene (reference sequence). The CDR3 sequence is CSARATGTGGRYEQYF. The CDR3, as DNA: TGCAGTGCTAGAGCTACTGGGACAGGGGGCCGCTACGAGCAGTACTTC.

A word on this clonotype: This may come from a read error, since a much larger clone is one base off. The gene calls are TRBV11-2 and TRBJ1-1; unclear D gene. CDR1 SGHAT and CDR2 FQNNGV come from the germline V gene. The CDR3 totals 14 residues. CDR3 loop: CASSLVQGSTVAFF. The CDR3 nucleotides are TGTGCCAGCAGCTTAGTACAAGGATCCACTGTAGCTTTCTTT. Using reference TRBV11-2 and TRBJ1-1 for the parts outside the CDR3, the full variable domain is EAGVAQSPRYKIIEKRQSVAFWCNPISGHATLYWYQQILGQGPKLLIQFQNNGVVDDSQLPKDRFSAERLKGVDSTLKIQPAKLEDSAVYLCASSLVQGSTVAFFGQGTRLTVV.

This clonotype was counted only a few times. The V gene is TRBV11-2, the J gene TRBJ2-5; D gene ambiguous. Germline V CDR1 and CDR2: SGHAT, FQNNGV. Trimming shortened V by 2 bases and J by 2 bases, and 6 bases separated the two germline ends. This CDR3 has 13 residues. The CDR3 DNA is TGTGCCAGCAGCTTATCCAGACAAGAGACCCAGTACTTC. Translated: CASSLSRQETQYF.

This clonotype was seen more than once but under ten times. The chain uses TRBV27 and TRBJ2-3; D is undetermined. With 5 bases removed from V and 6 bases from J, the gap between germline ends came to 9 bases. CDR3 length: 12 residues. The germline V gene has CDR1 MNHEY and CDR2 SMNVEV (reference sequence). In DNA form, the CDR3 reads TGTGCCAGCAGTATCGATAGGGATACGCAGTATTTT. Protein product: CASSIDRDTQYF.

This clonotype was observed many times. The CDR3 reads CSVDGALSEQFF. CDR3 nucleotide sequence: TGCAGCGTTGACGGAGCTTTGAGTGAGCAGTTCTTC. This sequence joins TRBV29-1 and TRBJ2-1, with D hard to call. The CDR3 consists of 12 residues. V was clipped by 3 bases and J by 9 bases, with 12 bases between them. Germline CDR1 reads SQVTM; CDR2 reads ANQGSEA.

This clonotype has at least ten counts. This chain connects TRBV28 to TRBJ2-7; no definite D call. From germline, CDR1 is MDHEN and CDR2 SYDVKM. The CDR3 extends over 11 amino acids. The V end was cut by 5 bases, the J end by 3 bases, with 5 bases between. This chain's CDR3 is CASSLNYEQYF. CDR3 DNA sequence: TGTGCCAGCAGTCTCAACTACGAGCAGTACTTC. The full variable domain, its missing parts supplied by reference TRBV28 and TRBJ2-7, is DVKVTQSSRYLVKRTGEKVFLECVQDMDHENMFWYRQDPGLGLRLIYFSYDVKMKEKGDIPEGYSVSREKKERFSLILESASTNQTSMYLCASSLNYEQYFGPGTRLTVT.